This TCR beta chain is drawn from a study of CXCR3-negative and CXCR3-positive naive CD8 T cells. Study results and caveats: Cryopreserved PBMCs had partly decreased CXCR3 expression; fresh PBMCs were used in most assays. Naive cells with CXCR3 showed TRB CDR3s that were more hydrophobic than those in CXCR3-negative naive cells.

Naive CD8+ T cells displayed a CD45RO-CCR7+CD27+CD95- phenotype. cDNA libraries for TRB were generated by 5' RACE incorporating UMI labels. TCRdb re-analyzed the 5' RACE reads; it lists each CDR3 protein once, without DNA. Found here are some 130,000 distinct CDR3 sequences; the top ten clones hold 0.29%. Per germline, CDR1 DFQATT and CDR2 SNEGSKA (reference sequence). CDR3 length: 13 amino acids. Notes on this clonotype: Its cognate antigen is unknown.

V usage is TRBV20-1 and J usage is TRBJ1-2; TCRdb's assignment of TRBD1 cannot be checked, as there is no DNA. Material for sequencing was naive CXCR3- CD8+ T cells from blood. Described subset: CD45RO-CCR7+CD27+CD95- naive CD8+ T cells lacking CXCR3 (TNR3-). This TCR was recovered from a human donor in good health. Some clones in this sample may be carry-over from other donors' samples. CDR3 protein: CSARETGEYGYTF.